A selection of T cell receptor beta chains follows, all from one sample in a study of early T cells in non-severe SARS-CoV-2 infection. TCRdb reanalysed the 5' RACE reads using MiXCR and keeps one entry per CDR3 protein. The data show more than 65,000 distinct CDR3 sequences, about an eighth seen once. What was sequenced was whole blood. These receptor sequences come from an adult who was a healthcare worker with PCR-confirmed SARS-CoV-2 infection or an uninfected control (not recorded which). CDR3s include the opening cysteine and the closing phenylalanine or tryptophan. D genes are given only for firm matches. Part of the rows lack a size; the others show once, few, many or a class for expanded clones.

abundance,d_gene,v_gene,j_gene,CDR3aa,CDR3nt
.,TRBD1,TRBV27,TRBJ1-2,CASSFRGRGGYTF,TGTGCCAGCTCGTTCAGGGGGCGGGGAGGCTACACCTTC
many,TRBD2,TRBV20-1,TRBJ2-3,CSARGLAGVLGTDTQYF,TGCAGTGCTAGGGGACTAGCGGGAGTTTTGGGTACAGATACGCAGTATTTT
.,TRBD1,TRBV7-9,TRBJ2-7,CASSFTGQGAYEQYF,TGTGCCAGCAGCTTCACGGGACAGGGGGCCTACGAGCAGTACTTC
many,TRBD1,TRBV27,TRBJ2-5,CASSEYGTERQETQYF,TGTGCCAGCAGTGAATATGGGACAGAAAGACAAGAGACCCAGTACTTC
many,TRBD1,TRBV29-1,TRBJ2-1,CSVLRTGGFGEQFF,TGCAGCGTATTGCGGACAGGGGGTTTTGGAGAGCAGTTCTTC
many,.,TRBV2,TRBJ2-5,CASNAEETQYF,TGTGCCAGCAACGCAGAAGAGACCCAGTACTTC
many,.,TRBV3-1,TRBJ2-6,CASSQVGEANVLTF,TGTGCCAGCAGCCAAGTAGGGGAGGCCAACGTCCTGACTTTC
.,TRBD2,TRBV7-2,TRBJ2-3,CASSFWGKTGGPSTDTQYF,TGTGCCAGCAGCTTCTGGGGGAAGACGGGAGGGCCTAGCACAGATACGCAGTATTTT
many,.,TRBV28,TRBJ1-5,CASSLWGNNQPQHF,TGTGCCAGCAGTTTATGGGGAAACAATCAGCCCCAGCATTTT
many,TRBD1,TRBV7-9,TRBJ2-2,CASSTSSSRTGGWSGELFF,TGTGCCAGCAGCACCTCATCGTCGAGGACAGGGGGCTGGTCCGGGGAGCTGTTTTTT
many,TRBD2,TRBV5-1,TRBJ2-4,CASSRTDSGGHIQYF,TGCGCCAGCAGCAGAACGGACAGCGGGGGACACATTCAGTACTTC
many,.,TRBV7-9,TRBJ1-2,CASTRQNYGYTF,TGTGCCAGCACGCGGCAGAACTATGGCTACACCTTC
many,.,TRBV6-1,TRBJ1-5,CASSERGYGNQPQHF,TGTGCCAGCAGTGAAAGAGGGTACGGCAATCAGCCCCAGCATTTT
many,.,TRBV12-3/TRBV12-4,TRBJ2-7,CASSLMGYEQYF,TGTGCCAGCAGTTTAATGGGGTACGAGCAGTACTTC
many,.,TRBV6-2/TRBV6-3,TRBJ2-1,CASVGTSYNEQFF,TGTGCCAGCGTAGGGACATCTTACAATGAGCAGTTCTTC
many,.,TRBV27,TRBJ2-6,CASSFRDLTSGANVLTF,TGTGCCAGCAGTTTTAGGGACCTCACGTCCGGGGCCAACGTCCTGACTTTC
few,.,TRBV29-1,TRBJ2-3,CSANADTQYF,TGCAGCGCGAACGCGGATACGCAGTATTTT
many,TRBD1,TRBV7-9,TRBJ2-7,CASSPQGYRTGTYEQYF,TGTGCCAGCAGCCCTCAAGGTTATCGGACAGGAACCTACGAGCAGTACTTC
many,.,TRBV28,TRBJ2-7,CASSLLTQGRRYEQYF,TGTGCCAGCAGTTTATTAACCCAGGGGCGTCGGTACGAGCAGTACTTC
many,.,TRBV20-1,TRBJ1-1,CSARRLVAYVNTEAFF,TGCAGTGCTAGGCGTCTCGTGGCATACGTGAACACTGAAGCTTTCTTT
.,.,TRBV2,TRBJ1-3,CASSSKPSGNTIYF,TGTGCCAGCAGTAGTAAGCCTTCTGGAAACACCATATATTTT
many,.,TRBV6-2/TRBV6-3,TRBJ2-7,CASSDNYEQYF,TGTGCCAGCAGTGACAACTACGAGCAGTACTTC
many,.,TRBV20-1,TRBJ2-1,CSAVGPPNEQFF,TGCAGTGCTGTCGGGCCTCCCAATGAGCAGTTCTTC
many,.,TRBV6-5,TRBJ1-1,CASSYLDPNTEAFF,TGTGCCAGCAGTTACCTGGATCCGAACACTGAAGCTTTCTTT
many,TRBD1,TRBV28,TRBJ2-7,CASSSPGQGVEQYF,TGTGCCAGCAGTTCCCCGGGACAGGGGGTCGAGCAGTACTTC
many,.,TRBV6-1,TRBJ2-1,CASSEIAYNEQFF,TGTGCCAGCAGTGAAATAGCCTACAATGAGCAGTTCTTC
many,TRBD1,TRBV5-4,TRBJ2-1,CASSSGTGVVDNEQFF,TGTGCCAGCAGCTCCGGGACAGGGGTTGTTGACAATGAGCAGTTCTTC
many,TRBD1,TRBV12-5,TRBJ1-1,CASGLTGGNTEAFF,TGTGCTAGTGGTTTGACAGGGGGCAACACTGAAGCTTTCTTT
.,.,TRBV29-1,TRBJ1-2,CSVRTVYYGYTF,TGCAGCGTCCGGACGGTTTACTATGGCTACACCTTC
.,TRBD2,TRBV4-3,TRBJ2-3,CASSQDLAGVVDTQYF,TGCGCCAGCAGCCAAGATCTAGCGGGAGTGGTAGATACGCAGTATTTT